The clone carrying this T cell receptor beta chain has a handful of counts. V lost 6 bases and J lost 5; bases outside the gene matches: 8. This CDR3 has 14 amino acids. Germline assignment: CDR1 WSHSY and CDR2 SAAADI. This sample is part of a study of blood T cell repertoires in COVID-19. Study-level information: COVID-19 samples from acute and convalescent phases originated in the United States, Italy and Spain. T cells, B-cell-depleted T cells, or PBMCs provided the cDNA or gDNA that served as material.

TCRdb's copy holds only in-frame clones and misses some; the assay was immunoSEQ multiplex PCR. The profile shows approximately 220,000 clones, 80% to 85% of them singletons. The chain couples TRBV10-2 to TRBJ2-7; 9 bases fit TRBD1. Source material: peripheral blood. This sequence originates from a woman aged 55 to 70 who had recovered from COVID-19. The CDR3 loop reads CASSGGQGVHEQYF. The CDR3, as DNA: TGCGCCAGCAGCGGGGGACAGGGCGTCCACGAGCAGTACTTC.